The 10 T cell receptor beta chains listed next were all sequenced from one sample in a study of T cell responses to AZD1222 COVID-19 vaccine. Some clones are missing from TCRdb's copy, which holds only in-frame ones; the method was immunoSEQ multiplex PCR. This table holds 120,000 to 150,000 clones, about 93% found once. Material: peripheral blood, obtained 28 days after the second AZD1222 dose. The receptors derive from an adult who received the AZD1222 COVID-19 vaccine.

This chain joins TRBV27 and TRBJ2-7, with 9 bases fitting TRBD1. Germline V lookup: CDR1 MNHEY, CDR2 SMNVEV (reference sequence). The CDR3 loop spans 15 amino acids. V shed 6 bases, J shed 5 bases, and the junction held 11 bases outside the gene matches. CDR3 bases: TGTGCCAGCAGGCCTGCCGGGACAGGGTCCCACGAGCAGTACTTC. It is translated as CASRPAGTGSHEQYF.

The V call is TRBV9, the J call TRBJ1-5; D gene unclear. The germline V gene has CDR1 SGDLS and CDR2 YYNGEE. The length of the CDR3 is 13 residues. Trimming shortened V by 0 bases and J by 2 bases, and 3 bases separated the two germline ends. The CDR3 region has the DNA TGTGCCAGCAGCGTAGATCGCAATCAGCCCCAGCATTTT. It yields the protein CASSVDRNQPQHF.

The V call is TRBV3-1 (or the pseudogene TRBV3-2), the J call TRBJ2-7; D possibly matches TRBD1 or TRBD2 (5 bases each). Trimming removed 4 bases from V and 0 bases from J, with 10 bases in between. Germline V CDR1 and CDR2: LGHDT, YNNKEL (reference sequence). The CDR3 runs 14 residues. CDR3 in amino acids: CASSLGDGSYEQYF. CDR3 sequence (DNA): TGTGCCAGCAGCCTGGGGGACGGCTCCTACGAGCAGTACTTC.

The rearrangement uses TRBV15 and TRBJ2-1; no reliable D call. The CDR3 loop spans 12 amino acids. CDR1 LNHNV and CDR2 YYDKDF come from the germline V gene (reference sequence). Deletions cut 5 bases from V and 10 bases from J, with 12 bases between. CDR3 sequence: CATSDRLLEQFF. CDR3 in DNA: TGTGCCACCAGCGACCGACTCCTCGAGCAGTTCTTC. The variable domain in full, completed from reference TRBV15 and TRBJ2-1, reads DAMVIQNPRYQVTQFGKPVTLSCSQTLNHNVMYWYQQKSSQAPKLLFHYYDKDFNNEADTPDNFQSRRPNTSFCFLDIRSPGLGDTAMYLCATSDRLLEQFFGPGTRLTVL.

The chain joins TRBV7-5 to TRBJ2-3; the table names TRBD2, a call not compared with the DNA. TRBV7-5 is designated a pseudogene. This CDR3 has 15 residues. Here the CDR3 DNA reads TGTGTCAGAAGCTGGAGACGAACTAGCACAGATACGCAGTATTTT. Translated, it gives CVRSWRRTSTDTQYF.

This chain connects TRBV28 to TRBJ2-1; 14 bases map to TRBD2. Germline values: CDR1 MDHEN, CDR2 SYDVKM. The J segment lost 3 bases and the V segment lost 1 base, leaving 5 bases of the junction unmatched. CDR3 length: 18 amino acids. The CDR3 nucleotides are TGTGCCAGCAGTTTATTTCGGACTAGCGGGAGGAGCTACAATGAGCAGTTCTTC. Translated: CASSLFRTSGRSYNEQFF.

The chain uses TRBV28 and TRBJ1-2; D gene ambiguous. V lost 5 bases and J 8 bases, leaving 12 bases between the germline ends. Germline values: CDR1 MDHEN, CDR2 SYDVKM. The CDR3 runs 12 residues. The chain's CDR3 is CASSPPARGYTF. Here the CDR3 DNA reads TGTGCCAGCAGTCCCCCAGCTAGGGGCTACACCTTC.

The CDR3 DNA follows: TGTGCCAGCAGTACTCTTAGCGGGAGGACCTCTTACAATGAGCAGTTCTTC. This sequence encodes CASSTLSGRTSYNEQFF. The J gene is TRBJ2-1, the V gene TRBV6-2 or TRBV6-3; 10 nucleotides agree with TRBD2. V lost 5 bases and J lost 4; bases outside the gene matches: 11. Germline V gene sequence: CDR1 MNHEY, CDR2 SVGEGT. There are 17 residues in the CDR3.

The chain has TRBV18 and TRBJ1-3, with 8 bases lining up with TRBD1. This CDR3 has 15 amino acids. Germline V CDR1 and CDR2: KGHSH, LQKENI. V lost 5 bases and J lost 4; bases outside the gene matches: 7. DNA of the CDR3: TGTGCCAGCTCAAAGACCACAGGGGGAGGAAACACCATATATTTT. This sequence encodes CASSKTTGGGNTIYF.

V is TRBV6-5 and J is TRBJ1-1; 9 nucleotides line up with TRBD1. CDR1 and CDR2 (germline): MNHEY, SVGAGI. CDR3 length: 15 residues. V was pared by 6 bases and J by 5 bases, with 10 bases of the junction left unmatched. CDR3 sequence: CASSSTTGGGTEAFF. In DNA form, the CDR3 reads TGTGCCAGCAGCTCGACCACAGGGGGCGGTACTGAAGCTTTCTTT.